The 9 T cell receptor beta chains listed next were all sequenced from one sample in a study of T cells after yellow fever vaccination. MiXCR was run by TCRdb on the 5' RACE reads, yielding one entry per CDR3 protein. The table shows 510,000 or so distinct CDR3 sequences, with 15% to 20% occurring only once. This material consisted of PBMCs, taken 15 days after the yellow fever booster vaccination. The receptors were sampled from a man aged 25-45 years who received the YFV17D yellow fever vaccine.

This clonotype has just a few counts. The CDR3 here is CASSTGPGGNEQFF. For the CDR3, the DNA is TGCGCCAGCAGCACGGGACCCGGAGGGAATGAGCAGTTCTTC. The V gene is TRBV5-1, the J gene TRBJ2-1; possibly TRBD2 for D (6 bases). The germline gives CDR1 SGHRS, CDR2 YFSETQ. V dropped 4 bases and J dropped 7 bases, with 15 bases sitting between them. The CDR3 has 14 residues.

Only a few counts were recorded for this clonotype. The DNA for the CDR3 is TGTGCCAGCAGCTTAGGGGAGCAGCCCCAGCATTTT. It codes for CASSLGEQPQHF. The chain has TRBV7-2 and TRBJ1-5; no definite D call. Per the germline V gene, CDR1 is SGHTA and CDR2 is FQGNSA. This CDR3 is built from 12 residues. V shed 1 base and J shed 7 bases, with 5 bases lying between them.

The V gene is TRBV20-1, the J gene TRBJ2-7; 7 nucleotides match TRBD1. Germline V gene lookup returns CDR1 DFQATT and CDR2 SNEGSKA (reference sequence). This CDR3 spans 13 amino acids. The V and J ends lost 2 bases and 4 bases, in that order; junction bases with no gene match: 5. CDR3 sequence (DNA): TGCAGTGCTAGACACAGGGGACGGTACGAGCAGTACTTC. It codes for CSARHRGRYEQYF.

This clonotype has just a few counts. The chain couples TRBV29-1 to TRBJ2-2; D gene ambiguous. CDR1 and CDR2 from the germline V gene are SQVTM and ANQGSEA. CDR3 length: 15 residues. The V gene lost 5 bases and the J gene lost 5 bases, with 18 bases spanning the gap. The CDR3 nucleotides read TGCAGCGTTTGCGACGGACCCATGGGGACCGGGGAGCTGTTTTTT. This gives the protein CSVCDGPMGTGELFF.

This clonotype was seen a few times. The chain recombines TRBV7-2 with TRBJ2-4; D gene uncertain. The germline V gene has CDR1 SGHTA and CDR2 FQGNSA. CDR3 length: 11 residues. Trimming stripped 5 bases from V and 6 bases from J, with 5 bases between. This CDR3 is CASSTSNIQYF. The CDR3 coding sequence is TGTGCCAGCAGCACATCAAACATTCAGTACTTC.

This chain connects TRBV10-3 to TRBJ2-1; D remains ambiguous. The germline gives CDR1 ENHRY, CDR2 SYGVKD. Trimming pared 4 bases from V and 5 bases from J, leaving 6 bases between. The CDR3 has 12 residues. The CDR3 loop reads CAISGQDNEQFF. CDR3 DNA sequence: TGTGCCATCAGTGGGCAGGACAATGAGCAGTTCTTC.

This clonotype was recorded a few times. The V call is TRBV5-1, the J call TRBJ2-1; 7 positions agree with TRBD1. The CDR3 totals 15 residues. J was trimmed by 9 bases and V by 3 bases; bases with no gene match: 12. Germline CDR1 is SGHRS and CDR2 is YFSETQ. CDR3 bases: TGCGCCAGCAGCTACTACGACAGGGTAGCATCTGAGCAGTTCTTC. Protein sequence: CASSYYDRVASEQFF.

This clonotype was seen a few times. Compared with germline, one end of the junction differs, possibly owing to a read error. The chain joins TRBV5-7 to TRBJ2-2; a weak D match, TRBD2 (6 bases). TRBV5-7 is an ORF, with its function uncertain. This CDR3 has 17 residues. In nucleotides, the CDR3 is TGTTCCAGCAGCCCGAACTTTAGCGGCCCCGGAACCGGGGAGCTGTTTTTT. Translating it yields CSSSPNFSGPGTGELFF.

The CDR3 DNA reads TGCGCCAGCAGCCAGGGGTTAAATAGGGGCACTGAAGCTTTCTTT. Residues: CASSQGLNRGTEAFF. The chain carries TRBV4-3 and TRBJ1-1; possible D gene TRBD1, 5 bases. This CDR3 is 15 amino acids long. Germline CDR1 and CDR2: LGHNA and YSLEER. Trimming left V 3 bases short and J 4 bases short, with 15 bases between.